Shown below are 22 T cell receptor beta chains from a single sample sequenced in a study of T cell changes during pregnancy in multiple sclerosis (dated by TCRdb to between 2018 and 2020). The protocol used for the library was the immunoSEQ multiplex PCR assay. The clones in this table, taken by TCRdb from immuneACCESS, are in-frame only. Not every clone is retained; where verified, under half of the shortfall comes from an unresolved V gene, and the cause of the rest is unknown. The table for this sample lists more than 35,000 clones; 80% to 95% of them were counted only once. The ten largest account for approximately 0.41% of the sample. The material sequenced was CD4+ T cells from peripheral blood mononuclear cells, taken in the third trimester of pregnancy. These TCRs come from a female donor in good health, enrolled as a control in a pregnancy study.

The V gene is TRBV25-1, the J gene TRBJ2-1; possible D gene TRBD2, 6 bases. V lost 1 base and J lost 5, with 15 bases in between. The CDR3 extends over 16 amino acids. The germline V gene encodes CDR1 MGHDK and CDR2 SYGVNS. The CDR3 is CASSELWGGENNEQFF. The DNA of the CDR3 is TGTGCCAGCAGTGAATTGTGGGGCGGGGAGAACAATGAGCAGTTCTTC.

J is TRBJ1-4 and V is TRBV7-9, with D possibly matching TRBD1 (6 bases). Germline V CDR1 and CDR2: SEHNR, FQNEAQ (reference sequence). This CDR3 region has 15 residues. Trimming took 0 bases from V and 7 from J, leaving 12 bases between them. For the CDR3, the DNA is TGTGCCAGCAGCTTAGCAGGGGGATCTCGTGAAAAACTGTTTTTT. Translation gives CASSLAGGSREKLFF.

J is TRBJ1-2 and V is TRBV6-6; D is unclear. Germline V CDR1 and CDR2: MNHNY, SVGAGI (reference sequence). There are 11 residues in the CDR3. Trimming stripped 0 bases from V and 8 bases from J, with 4 bases between. This CDR3 is CASSYSRGYTF. Written as DNA, the CDR3 is TGTGCCAGCAGTTACTCACGGGGCTACACCTTC.

The gene calls are TRBV7-2 and TRBJ2-1, with 10 bases lining up with TRBD2. Germline loops: CDR1 SGHTA, CDR2 FQGNSA. V shed 1 base, J shed 7 bases, and the junction held 4 bases outside the gene matches. The CDR3 is made up of 15 amino acids. DNA of the CDR3: TGTGCCAGCAGCTTAGGGAGCGGGGGGGTAAATGAGCAGTTCTTC. Amino acid sequence: CASSLGSGGVNEQFF. Based on the CDR3 plus reference TRBV7-2 and TRBJ2-1, the full variable domain is GAGVSQSPSNKVTEKGKDVELRCDPISGHTALYWYRQSLGQGLEFLIYFQGNSAPDKSGLPSDRFSAERTGGSVSTLTIQRTQQEDSAVYLCASSLGSGGVNEQFFGPGTRLTVL.

The chain uses TRBV7-9 and TRBJ1-6; possible D gene TRBD1, 6 bases. CDR3 length equals 15 residues. V was pared by 5 bases and J by 5 bases, with 13 bases between. CDR1 and CDR2 (germline): SEHNR, FQNEAQ (reference sequence). CDR3 sequence (DNA): TGTGCCAGCAGCAGGCGGGGGCTTGATAATTCACCCCTCCACTTT. Its protein is CASSRRGLDNSPLHF.

This chain uses TRBV28 with TRBJ1-5; no firm D call. CDR1 MDHEN and CDR2 SYDVKM come from the germline V gene. V lost 7 bases, J lost 9 bases, and 22 bases lay in between. This CDR3 has 15 amino acids. This CDR3 is CASTPQRSPIRPQHF. As DNA, the CDR3 is TGTGCCAGCACCCCCCAGCGATCACCAATTCGGCCCCAGCATTTT.

Points on this clone: The junction shows a germline mismatch at one end, possibly a read error. V is TRBV7-2 and J is TRBJ2-4, with 7 bases identical to TRBD1. The CDR3 consists of 12 residues. Germline assignment: CDR1 SGHTA and CDR2 FQGNSA. Here the CDR3 DNA reads TGTGCCAGCAGCCCATTAGGGGGCGACTTGAACTTC. It specifies CASSPLGGDLNF.

J is TRBJ2-7 and V is TRBV4-2; TRBD2 matches 10 bases. Trimming cost V 4 bases and J 3 bases; bases outside gene matches: 6. Per germline, CDR1 LGHNA and CDR2 YNFKEQ. This CDR3 is built from 15 residues. The chain's CDR3 is CASSPGASGGYEQYF. The CDR3 nucleotides are TGTGCCAGCAGCCCCGGGGCTAGCGGGGGCTACGAGCAGTACTTC.

This sequence joins TRBV5-8 and TRBJ2-5; TRBD2 matches 12 bases. The CDR3 has 17 residues. V lost 3 bases and J lost 2; bases outside the gene matches: 8. Germline V gives CDR1 SGHTS, CDR2 YDEGEE. As DNA, the CDR3 is TGTGCCAGCAGCTCCGGGACTAGCGGGTGGAAGCAAGAGACCCAGTACTTC. Protein sequence: CASSSGTSGWKQETQYF.

The chain combines TRBV19 with TRBJ1-5; 7 bases are shared with TRBD1. Germline CDR1 and CDR2: LNHDA and SQIVND (reference sequence). Losses at the gene ends were 6 bases for V and 2 bases for J; bases not matched to a gene: 7. The CDR3 extends over 15 amino acids. CDR3 sequence (DNA): TGTGCCAGTAGATTTGACAGGGCGGGCAATCAGCCCCAGCATTTT. This gives the protein CASRFDRAGNQPQHF.

V usage is TRBV6-4 and J usage is TRBJ2-2; D not resolved. V dropped 2 bases and J dropped 4 bases, with 5 bases sitting between them. The germline V gene has CDR1 MRHNA and CDR2 SNTAGT. The CDR3 is 13 residues long. The CDR3 DNA is TGTGCCAGCAGTGACACCGGCACCGGGGAGCTGTTTTTT. Translating gives CASSDTGTGELFF.

The CDR3 is CASIDSTEAFF. The DNA of the CDR3 is TGTGCCAGCATTGACAGCACTGAAGCTTTCTTT. J is TRBJ1-1 and V is TRBV6-1, with D possibly TRBD1 on 5 matching bases. Trimming removed 7 bases from V and 4 bases from J, with 7 bases in between. Germline loops: CDR1 MNHNS, CDR2 SASEGT. The CDR3 is made up of 11 amino acids.

The CDR3 is CAISELGRGQGASNQPQHF. Here the CDR3 DNA reads TGTGCCATCAGTGAGTTGGGGCGCGGGCAGGGGGCAAGCAATCAGCCCCAGCATTTT. This chain connects TRBV10-3 to TRBJ1-5; 8 bases agree with TRBD1. In germline, CDR1 is ENHRY, CDR2 SYGVKD. The CDR3 consists of 19 residues. Germline trimming cut 1 base from V and 1 base from J; bases unmatched to any gene: 12.

J is TRBJ2-1 and V is TRBV18; tentatively, D is TRBD1 (6 bases). The CDR3 runs 13 residues. The germline V gene encodes CDR1 KGHSH and CDR2 LQKENI. Trimming shortened V by 2 bases and J by 10 bases, and 12 bases separated the two germline ends. The DNA of the CDR3 is TGTGCCAGCTCACCAATCAGACAGGAGGAGCAGTTCTTC. Encoded protein: CASSPIRQEEQFF.

The V gene is TRBV7-8, the J gene TRBJ1-6, with D tentatively TRBD1 (5 bases). This CDR3 has 15 amino acids. Germline V gives CDR1 SGHVS, CDR2 FQNEAQ. The V gene lost 8 bases and the J gene lost 6 bases, with 17 bases spanning the gap. CDR3 residues: CASSRGGTLNSPLHF. The CDR3 bases are TGTGCCAGCTCCCGGGGGGGTACCCTTAATTCACCCCTCCACTTT.

About this clone itself: This specimen includes other DNA sequences encoding the same CDR3. The J gene is TRBJ1-1, the V gene TRBV27, with D perhaps matching TRBD1 (5 bases). Germline V gene sequence: CDR1 MNHEY, CDR2 SMNVEV (reference sequence). Trimming pared 3 bases from V and 5 bases from J, leaving 13 bases between. CDR3 length: 14 amino acids. As DNA, the CDR3 is TGTGCCAGCAGTTTTGGCAGGGAGGTGACTGAAGCTTTCTTT. Encoded protein: CASSFGREVTEAFF.

In its sample, this clone was seen once. The V and J genes are TRBV15 and TRBJ2-7; tentatively, D is TRBD1 (6 bases). The CDR3 length is 14 residues. Germline assignment: CDR1 LNHNV and CDR2 YYDKDF (reference sequence). The V and J ends lost 3 bases and 6 bases respectively, with 15 bases between them. Here the CDR3 reads CATSREIGQSEQYF. The CDR3 DNA reads TGTGCCACCAGCAGGGAAATCGGACAGTCCGAGCAGTACTTC.

This chain connects TRBV6-6 to TRBJ2-1; 10 nucleotides line up with TRBD2. The CDR3 is 15 residues long. Germline V gene lookup returns CDR1 MNHNY and CDR2 SVGAGI (reference sequence). The V gene end was trimmed by 7 bases and the J gene end by 6 bases; junction bases not matched to a gene: 9. DNA for the CDR3: TGTGCCAGCATCCCAAGGACTAGCGGTGTCAATGAGCAGTTCTTC. Its protein product is CASIPRTSGVNEQFF.

This clone appeared once. The chain uses TRBV20-1 and TRBJ2-5, with D unresolved. This CDR3 has 11 amino acids. The V end was cut by 1 base, the J end by 5 bases, with 5 bases between. Germline V gene lookup returns CDR1 DFQATT and CDR2 SNEGSKA (reference sequence). The CDR3 loop is CSARVMETQYF. CDR3 DNA: TGCAGTGCTAGAGTAATGGAGACCCAGTACTTC.

This chain connects TRBV15 to TRBJ2-5, with D possibly matching TRBD2 (6 bases). The CDR3 is 13 amino acids. Germline CDR1 LNHNV, CDR2 YYDKDF (reference sequence). The V and J ends lost 1 base and 5 bases respectively, with 8 bases between them. In DNA form, the CDR3 reads TGTGCCACCAGCAGAGGCGGGATCGAGACCCAGTACTTC. It codes for CATSRGGIETQYF. The complete variable domain, with remaining parts taken from reference TRBV15 and TRBJ2-5, reads DAMVIQNPRYQVTQFGKPVTLSCSQTLNHNVMYWYQQKSSQAPKLLFHYYDKDFNNEADTPDNFQSRRPNTSFCFLDIRSPGLGDTAMYLCATSRGGIETQYFGPGTRLLVL.

The rearrangement uses TRBV20-1 and TRBJ2-1; the D gene is possibly TRBD2 (6 bases). The CDR3 is 11 residues long. Per germline, CDR1 DFQATT and CDR2 SNEGSKA (reference sequence). V was clipped by 3 bases and J by 9 bases, with 9 bases between them. This chain's CDR3 is CSARRDFEQFF. As DNA, the CDR3 is TGCAGTGCTAGGCGGGACTTTGAGCAGTTCTTC.

This sequence joins TRBV27 and TRBJ1-2; D is undetermined. Between the trimmed V and J ends, which lost 0 bases and 5 bases, there was a span of 13 bases. The CDR3 loop spans 15 amino acids. Germline V gives CDR1 MNHEY, CDR2 SMNVEV (reference sequence). The chain's CDR3 is CASSLSGSKPYGYTF. Here the CDR3 DNA reads TGTGCCAGCAGTTTATCCGGTAGCAAGCCGTATGGCTACACCTTC.